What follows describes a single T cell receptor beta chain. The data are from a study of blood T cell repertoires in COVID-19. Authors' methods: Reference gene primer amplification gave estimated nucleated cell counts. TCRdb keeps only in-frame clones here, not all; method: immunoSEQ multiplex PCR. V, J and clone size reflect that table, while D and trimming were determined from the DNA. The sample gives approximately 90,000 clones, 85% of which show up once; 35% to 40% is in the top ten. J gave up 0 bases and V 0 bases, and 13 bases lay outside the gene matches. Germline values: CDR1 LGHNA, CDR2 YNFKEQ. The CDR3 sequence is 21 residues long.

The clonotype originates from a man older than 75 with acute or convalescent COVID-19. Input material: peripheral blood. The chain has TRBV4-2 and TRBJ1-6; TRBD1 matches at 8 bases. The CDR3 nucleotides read TGTGCCAGCAGCCAAGATACGCCGGGGGGACAGGCTAGCTCCTATAATTCACCCCTCCACTTT. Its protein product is CASSQDTPGGQASSYNSPLHF.